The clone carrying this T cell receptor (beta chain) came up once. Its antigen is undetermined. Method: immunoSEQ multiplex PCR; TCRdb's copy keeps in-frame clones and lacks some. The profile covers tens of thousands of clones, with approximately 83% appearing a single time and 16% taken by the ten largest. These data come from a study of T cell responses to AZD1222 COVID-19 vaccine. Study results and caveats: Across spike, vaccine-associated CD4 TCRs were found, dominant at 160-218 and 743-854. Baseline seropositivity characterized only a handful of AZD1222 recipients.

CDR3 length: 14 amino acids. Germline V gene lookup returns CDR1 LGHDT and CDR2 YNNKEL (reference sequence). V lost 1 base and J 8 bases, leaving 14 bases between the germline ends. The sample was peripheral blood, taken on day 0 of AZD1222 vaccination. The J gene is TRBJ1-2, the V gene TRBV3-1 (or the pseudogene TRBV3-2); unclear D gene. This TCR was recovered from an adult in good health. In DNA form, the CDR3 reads TGTGCCAGCAGCCAAGTGGAAGGGCGAGGAGGCTACACCTTC. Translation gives CASSQVEGRGGYTF.